The following is a T cell receptor beta chain sequence with its context. Antigen specificity is unknown. The record originates from a study of T cell therapy after organ transplantation. Germline CDR1 and CDR2: SGHVS and FNYEAQ. The V and J ends lost 2 bases and 3 bases, in that order; junction bases with no gene match: 1. The CDR3 covers 14 residues. These transplant recipients had drug-resistant or recurrent cytomegalovirus infection. Some clones are missing from TCRdb's copy, which holds only in-frame ones; the method was immunoSEQ multiplex PCR. The repertoire holds 45,000 to 60,000 clones, with about 95% as singletons.

The clonotype originates from a human patient who had received a solid organ transplant and had CMV disease. V is TRBV7-6 and J is TRBJ2-7, with 10 bases matching TRBD2. Sequencing used CD8+ T cells from blood, obtained before autologous CMV-specific T cell therapy. The CDR3: CASSLTSGIYEQYF. The CDR3 DNA reads TGTGCCAGCAGCTTAACTAGCGGGATCTACGAGCAGTACTTC.